This T cell receptor beta chain was captured in a study of cytomegalovirus exposure and HLA in healthy donors. The study, taken as a whole, reports: It was reported in a later analysis that an Asian-associated ancestry cluster showed fewer N-insertions than the 666-donor mean.

The PCR contained 60 Vbeta and 13 Jbeta primers. Here immunoSEQ multiplex PCR was the method, and the copy in TCRdb shows in-frame clones only, minus some. The sample yields about 140,000 clones, around 76% seen once. The length of the CDR3 is 13 residues. Per the germline V gene, CDR1 is GTSNPN and CDR2 is SVGIG (reference sequence). Trimming left V 4 bases short and J 13 bases short, with 17 bases between. About this clone: The antigen is not known. Other DNA sequences in the same sample also yield this CDR3.

V and J are TRBV30 and TRBJ1-6, with D possibly matching TRBD1 (5 bases). The sequencing sample was made of PBMCs. The receptor was derived from a man younger than 30 in good health and CMV-seronegative. DNA for the CDR3: TGTGCCTGGAATTCACCAGGGTTTTCCCCCCTCCACTTT. It yields the protein CAWNSPGFSPLHF.